These 11 T cell receptor beta chains originate from one sample sequenced in a study of T cell clusters in autoimmune cytopenias. TRB amplification used around 260 ng of peripheral blood genomic DNA. TRB rearrangements were amplified by touch-down multiplex PCR with mixed TRB-A/B primers. From the multiplex PCR reads, TCRdb lists one entry per CDR3 protein and no DNA. Its table records about 7,000 distinct CDR3 sequences. These data are also associated with another study on T cell repertoires in aging, cancer and after chemotherapy.

Specimen: peripheral blood. Every receptor here comes from a human donor in good health.

This clonotype is deemed medium-sized by its frequency. The V and J genes are TRBV30 and TRBJ2-5; TCRdb selects TRBD2, and the lack of DNA leaves this call unchecked. The CDR3 is 13 amino acids. Germline CDR1 GTSNPN, CDR2 SVGIG (reference sequence). This chain's CDR3 is CAWRKRDRETQYF.

The chain uses TRBV20-1 and TRBJ2-7; without DNA, the TCRdb call of TRBD2 cannot be checked. Per germline, CDR1 DFQATT and CDR2 SNEGSKA (reference sequence). The CDR3 consists of 13 residues. The CDR3 reads CTISGRNSYEQYF.

According to its frequency, this clonotype is medium-sized. This chain joins TRBV27 and TRBJ1-2; TCRdb's D call of TRBD1 is untestable without DNA. Germline V lookup: CDR1 MNHEY, CDR2 SMNVEV (reference sequence). The CDR3 is made up of 15 amino acids. The CDR3 is CASSLVGQVNYGYTF.

This clonotype shows up as medium-sized by frequency. The chain joins TRBV6-5 to TRBJ2-7; without DNA, the TCRdb call of TRBD1 cannot be checked. This CDR3 contains 15 residues. Per germline, CDR1 MNHEY and CDR2 SVGAGI. CDR3 region: CASSSSAGKVFEQYF.

The rearrangement joins TRBV24-1 to TRBJ2-1; checking the TCRdb D call of TRBD2 is not possible without DNA. This CDR3 is 15 amino acids long. Germline CDR1 reads KGHDR; CDR2 reads SFDVKD. The CDR3 is CATSDSTRPHNEQFF.

The V call is TRBV12-3 or TRBV12-4, the J call TRBJ1-5. There are 15 residues in the CDR3. The CDR3 is CASSPRFMGNQPQHF.

This sequence joins TRBV18 and TRBJ2-1; TCRdb selects TRBD1, and the lack of DNA leaves this call unchecked. Germline-derived CDR1 and CDR2 are KGHSH and LQKENI. This CDR3 has 15 residues. The CDR3: CASGATGTGNNEQFF.

In terms of frequency, this clonotype is medium-sized. V usage is TRBV27 and J usage is TRBJ1-6; without DNA, the TCRdb call of TRBD1 cannot be checked. Germline CDR1 is MNHEY and CDR2 is SMNVEV (reference sequence). The CDR3 runs to 13 residues. The CDR3: CASSPGAASPLHF.

Considering frequency, this clonotype is medium-sized. The chain links TRBV6-4 to TRBJ2-2; the D call of TRBD1 rests on TCRdb alone, since no DNA is present to check it. Germline CDR1 reads MRHNA; CDR2 reads SNTAGT. The CDR3 covers 14 residues. This CDR3 is CASSDSLRVGELFF.

V usage is TRBV12-3 or TRBV12-4 and J usage is TRBJ2-5. The CDR3 length is 14 residues. CDR3 amino acids: CASSVGQIQETQYF.

This chain uses TRBV7-2 with TRBJ2-2; TCRdb's D call, TRBD1, is unchecked because there is no DNA. CDR3 size: 13 residues. Germline lookup yields CDR1 SGHTA and CDR2 FQGNSA. CDR3 region: CASRGRDTGELFF.